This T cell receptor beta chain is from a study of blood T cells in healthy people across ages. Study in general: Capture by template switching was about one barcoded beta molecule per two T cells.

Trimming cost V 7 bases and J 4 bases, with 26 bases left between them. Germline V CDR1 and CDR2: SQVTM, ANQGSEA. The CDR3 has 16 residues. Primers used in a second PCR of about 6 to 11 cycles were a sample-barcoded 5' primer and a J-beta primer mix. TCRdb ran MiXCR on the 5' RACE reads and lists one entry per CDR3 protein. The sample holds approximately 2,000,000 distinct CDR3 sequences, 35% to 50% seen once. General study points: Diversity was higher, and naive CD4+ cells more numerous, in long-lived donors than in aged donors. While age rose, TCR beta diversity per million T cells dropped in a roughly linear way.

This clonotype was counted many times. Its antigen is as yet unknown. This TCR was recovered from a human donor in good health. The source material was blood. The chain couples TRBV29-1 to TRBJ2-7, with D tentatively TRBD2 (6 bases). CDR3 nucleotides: TGCAGCGGACTCGAGGGGACTCTGATGTCGGGATACGAGCAGTACTTC. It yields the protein CSGLEGTLMSGYEQYF.